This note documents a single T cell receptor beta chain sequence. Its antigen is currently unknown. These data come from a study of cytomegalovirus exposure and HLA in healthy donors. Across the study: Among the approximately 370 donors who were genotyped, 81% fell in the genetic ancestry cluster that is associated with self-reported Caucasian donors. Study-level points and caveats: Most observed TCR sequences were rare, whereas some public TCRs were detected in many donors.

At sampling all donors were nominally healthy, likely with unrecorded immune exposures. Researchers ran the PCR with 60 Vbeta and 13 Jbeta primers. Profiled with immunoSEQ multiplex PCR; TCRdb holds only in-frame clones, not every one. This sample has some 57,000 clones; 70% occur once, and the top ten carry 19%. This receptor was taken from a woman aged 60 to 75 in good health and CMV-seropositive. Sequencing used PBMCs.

Here the CDR3 reads CASSLDGGTDTQYF. CDR3 sequence (DNA): TGCGCCAGCAGCTTGGACGGGGGGACAGATACGCAGTATTTT. V is TRBV5-1 and J is TRBJ2-3; 7 positions agree with TRBD2. Trimming cost V 0 bases and J 3 bases; bases outside gene matches: 1. The germline V gene encodes CDR1 SGHRS and CDR2 YFSETQ. This CDR3 spans 14 amino acids.